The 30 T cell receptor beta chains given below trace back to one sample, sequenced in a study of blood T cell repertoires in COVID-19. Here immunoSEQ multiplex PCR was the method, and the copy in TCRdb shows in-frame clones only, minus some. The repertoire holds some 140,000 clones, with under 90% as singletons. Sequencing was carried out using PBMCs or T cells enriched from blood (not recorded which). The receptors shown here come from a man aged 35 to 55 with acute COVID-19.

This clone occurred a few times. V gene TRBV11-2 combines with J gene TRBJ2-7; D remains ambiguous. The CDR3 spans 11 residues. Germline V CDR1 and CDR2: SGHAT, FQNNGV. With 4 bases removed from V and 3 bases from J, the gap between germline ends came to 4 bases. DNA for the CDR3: TGTGCCAGCAGCTCCCTCTACGAGCAGTACTTC. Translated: CASSSLYEQYF.

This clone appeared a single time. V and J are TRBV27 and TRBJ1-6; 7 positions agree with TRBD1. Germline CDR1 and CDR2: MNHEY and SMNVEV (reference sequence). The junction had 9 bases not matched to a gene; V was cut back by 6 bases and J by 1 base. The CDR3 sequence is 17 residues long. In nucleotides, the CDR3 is TGTGCCAGCAGCCGACAGGGTTGGAGGTCCTATAATTCACCCCTCCACTTT. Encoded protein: CASSRQGWRSYNSPLHF.

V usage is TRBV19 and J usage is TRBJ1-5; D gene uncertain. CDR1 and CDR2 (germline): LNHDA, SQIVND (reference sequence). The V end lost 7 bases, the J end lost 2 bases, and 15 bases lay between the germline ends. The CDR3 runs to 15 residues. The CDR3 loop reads CASNVGGRGNQPQHF. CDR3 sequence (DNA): TGTGCCAGTAATGTTGGTGGCCGGGGCAATCAGCCCCAGCATTTT.

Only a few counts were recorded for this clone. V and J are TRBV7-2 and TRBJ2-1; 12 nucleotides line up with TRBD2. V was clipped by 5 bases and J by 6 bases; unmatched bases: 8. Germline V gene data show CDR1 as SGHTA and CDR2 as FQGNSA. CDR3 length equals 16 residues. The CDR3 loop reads CASSLSSGRVGNEQFF. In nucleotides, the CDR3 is TGTGCCAGCAGCCTGTCTAGCGGGAGGGTCGGCAATGAGCAGTTCTTC.

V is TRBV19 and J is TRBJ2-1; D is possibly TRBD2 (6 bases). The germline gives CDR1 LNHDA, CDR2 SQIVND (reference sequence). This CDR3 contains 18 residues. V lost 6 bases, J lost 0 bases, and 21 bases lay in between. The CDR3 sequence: CASSPAGTSAYSYNEQFF. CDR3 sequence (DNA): TGTGCCAGTAGCCCTGCCGGGACTTCAGCTTACTCCTACAATGAGCAGTTCTTC.

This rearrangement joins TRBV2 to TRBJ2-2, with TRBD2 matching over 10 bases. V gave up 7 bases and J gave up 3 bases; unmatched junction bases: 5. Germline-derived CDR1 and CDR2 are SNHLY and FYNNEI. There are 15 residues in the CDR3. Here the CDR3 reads CASTWLAGDTGELFF. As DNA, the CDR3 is TGTGCCAGCACTTGGCTAGCGGGGGACACCGGGGAGCTGTTTTTT.

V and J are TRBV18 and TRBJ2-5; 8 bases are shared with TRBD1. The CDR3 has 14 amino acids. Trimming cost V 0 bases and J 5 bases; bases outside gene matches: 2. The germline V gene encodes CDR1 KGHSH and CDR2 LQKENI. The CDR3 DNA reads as TGTGCCAGCTCACCACCTCCAGGGGGCGAGACCCAGTACTTC. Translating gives CASSPPPGGETQYF.

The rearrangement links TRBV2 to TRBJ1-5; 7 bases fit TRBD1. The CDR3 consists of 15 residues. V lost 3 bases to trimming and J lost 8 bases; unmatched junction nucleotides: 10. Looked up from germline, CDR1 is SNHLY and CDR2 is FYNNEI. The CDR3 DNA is TGTGCCAGCAGTGAGGCGACAGGGAGAGGAGAGCCCCAGCATTTT. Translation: CASSEATGRGEPQHF.

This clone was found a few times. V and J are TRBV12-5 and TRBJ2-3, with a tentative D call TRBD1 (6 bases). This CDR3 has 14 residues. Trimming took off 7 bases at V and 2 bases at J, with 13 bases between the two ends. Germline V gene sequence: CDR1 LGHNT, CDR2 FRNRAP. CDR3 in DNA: TGTGCTAGTGACCCCAAGGGGGTCACAGATACGCAGTATTTT. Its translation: CASDPKGVTDTQYF.

The CDR3 sequence is CASRSSSYNEQFF. The CDR3 DNA reads TGTGCCAGCAGGAGTTCCTCCTACAATGAGCAGTTCTTC. V usage is TRBV12-3 or TRBV12-4 and J usage is TRBJ2-1, with D unresolved. The CDR3 consists of 13 residues. The V gene lost 6 bases and the J gene lost 0 bases, with 6 bases spanning the gap.

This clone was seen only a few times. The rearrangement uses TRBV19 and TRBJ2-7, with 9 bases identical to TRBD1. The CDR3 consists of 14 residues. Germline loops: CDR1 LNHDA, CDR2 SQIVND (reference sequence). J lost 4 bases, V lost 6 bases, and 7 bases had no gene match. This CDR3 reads CASRPGTGTYEQYF. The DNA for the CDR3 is TGTGCCAGTAGGCCCGGGACAGGGACTTACGAGCAGTACTTC.

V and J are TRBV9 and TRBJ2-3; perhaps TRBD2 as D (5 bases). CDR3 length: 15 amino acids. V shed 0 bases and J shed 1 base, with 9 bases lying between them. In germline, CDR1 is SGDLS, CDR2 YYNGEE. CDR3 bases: TGTGCCAGCAGCGTAGCTCACGGGGGCACAGATACGCAGTATTTT. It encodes CASSVAHGGTDTQYF.

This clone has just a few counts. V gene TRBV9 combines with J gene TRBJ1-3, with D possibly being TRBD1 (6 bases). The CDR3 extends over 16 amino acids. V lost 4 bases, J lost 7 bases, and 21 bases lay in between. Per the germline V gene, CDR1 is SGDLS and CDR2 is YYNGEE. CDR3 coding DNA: TGTGCCAGCAGCTCGGGACACCCCGGGACCGGGAACACCATATATTTT. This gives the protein CASSSGHPGTGNTIYF.

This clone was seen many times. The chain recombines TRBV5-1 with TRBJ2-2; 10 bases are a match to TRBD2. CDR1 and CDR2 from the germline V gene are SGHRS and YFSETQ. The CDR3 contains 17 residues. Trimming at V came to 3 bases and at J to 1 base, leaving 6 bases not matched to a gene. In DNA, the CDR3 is TGCGCCAGCAGCTCACGGGGACTAGCGATGAACACCGGGGAGCTGTTTTTT. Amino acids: CASSSRGLAMNTGELFF.

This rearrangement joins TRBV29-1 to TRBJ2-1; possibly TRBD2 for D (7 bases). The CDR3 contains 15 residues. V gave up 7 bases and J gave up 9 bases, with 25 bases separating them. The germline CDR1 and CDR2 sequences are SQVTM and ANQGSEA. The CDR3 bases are TGCAGCGCGGGGGGCGGGGACCACCAGTGGGGTGAGCAGTTCTTC. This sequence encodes CSAGGGDHQWGEQFF.

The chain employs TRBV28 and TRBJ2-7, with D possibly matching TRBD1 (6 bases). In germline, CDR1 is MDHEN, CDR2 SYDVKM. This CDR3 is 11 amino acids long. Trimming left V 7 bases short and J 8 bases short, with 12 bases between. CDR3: CASKQGLKQYF. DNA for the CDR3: TGTGCCAGCAAACAGGGTCTAAAGCAGTACTTC. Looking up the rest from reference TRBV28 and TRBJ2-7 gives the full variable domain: DVKVTQSSRYLVKRTGEKVFLECVQDMDHENMFWYRQDPGLGLRLIYFSYDVKMKEKGDIPEGYSVSREKKERFSLILESASTNQTSMYLCASKQGLKQYFGPGTRLTVT.

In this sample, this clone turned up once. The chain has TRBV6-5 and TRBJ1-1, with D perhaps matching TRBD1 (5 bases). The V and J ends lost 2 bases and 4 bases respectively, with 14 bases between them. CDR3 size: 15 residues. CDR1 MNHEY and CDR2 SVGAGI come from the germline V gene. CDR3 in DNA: TGTGCCAGCAGTTACGACCCGACCACAGGCACTGAAGCTTTCTTT. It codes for CASSYDPTTGTEAFF.

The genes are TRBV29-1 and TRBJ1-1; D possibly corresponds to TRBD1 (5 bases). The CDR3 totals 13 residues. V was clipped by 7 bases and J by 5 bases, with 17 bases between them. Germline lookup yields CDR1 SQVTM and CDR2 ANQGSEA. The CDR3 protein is CSGTPIGGTEAFF. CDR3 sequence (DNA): TGCAGCGGGACACCTATCGGGGGAACTGAAGCTTTCTTT.

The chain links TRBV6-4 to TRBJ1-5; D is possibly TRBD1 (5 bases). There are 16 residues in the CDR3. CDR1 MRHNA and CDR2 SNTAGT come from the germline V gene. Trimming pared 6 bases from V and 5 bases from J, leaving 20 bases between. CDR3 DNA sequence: TGTGCCAGCAGGTCAACCCCCGAAGGGGCGCATCAGCCCCAGCATTTT. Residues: CASRSTPEGAHQPQHF.

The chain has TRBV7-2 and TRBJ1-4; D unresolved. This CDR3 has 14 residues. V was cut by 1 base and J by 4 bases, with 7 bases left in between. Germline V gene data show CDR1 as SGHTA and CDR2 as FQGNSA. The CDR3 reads CASSLGVYNEKLFF. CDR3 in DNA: TGTGCCAGCAGCTTAGGAGTCTATAATGAAAAACTGTTTTTT.

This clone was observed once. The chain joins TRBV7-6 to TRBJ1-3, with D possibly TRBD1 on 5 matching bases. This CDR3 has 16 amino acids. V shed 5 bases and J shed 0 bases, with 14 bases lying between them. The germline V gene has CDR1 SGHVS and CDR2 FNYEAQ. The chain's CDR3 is CASSPRVGVSGNTIYF. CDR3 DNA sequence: TGTGCCAGCAGCCCCAGGGTTGGGGTCTCTGGAAACACCATATATTTT.

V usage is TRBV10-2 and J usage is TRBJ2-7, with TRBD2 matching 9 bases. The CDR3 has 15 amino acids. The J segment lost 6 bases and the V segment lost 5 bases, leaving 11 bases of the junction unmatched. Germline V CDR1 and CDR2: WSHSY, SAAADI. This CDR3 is CASSPHVAGESEQYF. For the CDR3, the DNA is TGCGCCAGCAGTCCCCATGTAGCGGGAGAGTCCGAGCAGTACTTC.

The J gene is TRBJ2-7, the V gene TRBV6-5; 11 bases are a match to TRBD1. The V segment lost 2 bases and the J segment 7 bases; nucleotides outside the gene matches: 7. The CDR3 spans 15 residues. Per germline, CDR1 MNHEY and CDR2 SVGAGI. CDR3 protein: CASSYPGQGAGEQYF. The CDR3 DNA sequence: TGTGCCAGCAGTTACCCAGGACAGGGGGCGGGTGAGCAGTACTTC.

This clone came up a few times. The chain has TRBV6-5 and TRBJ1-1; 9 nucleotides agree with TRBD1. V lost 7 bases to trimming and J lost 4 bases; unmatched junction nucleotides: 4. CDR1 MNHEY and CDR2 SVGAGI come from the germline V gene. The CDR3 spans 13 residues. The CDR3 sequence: CASTTDRGTEAFF. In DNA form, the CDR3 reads TGTGCCAGCACTACGGACAGGGGCACTGAAGCTTTCTTT.

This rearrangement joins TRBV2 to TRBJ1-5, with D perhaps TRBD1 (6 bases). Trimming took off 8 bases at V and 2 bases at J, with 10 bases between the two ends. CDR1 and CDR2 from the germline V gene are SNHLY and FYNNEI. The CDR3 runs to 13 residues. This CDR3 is CASHRDGNQPQHF. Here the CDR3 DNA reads TGTGCCAGCCACAGGGACGGCAATCAGCCCCAGCATTTT.

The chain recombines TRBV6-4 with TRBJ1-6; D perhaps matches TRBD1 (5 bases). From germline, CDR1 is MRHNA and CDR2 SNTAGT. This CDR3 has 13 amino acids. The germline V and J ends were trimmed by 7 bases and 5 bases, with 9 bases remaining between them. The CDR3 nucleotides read TGTGCCAGCAAAGGAGGGGATAATTCACCCCTCCACTTT. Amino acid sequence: CASKGGDNSPLHF.

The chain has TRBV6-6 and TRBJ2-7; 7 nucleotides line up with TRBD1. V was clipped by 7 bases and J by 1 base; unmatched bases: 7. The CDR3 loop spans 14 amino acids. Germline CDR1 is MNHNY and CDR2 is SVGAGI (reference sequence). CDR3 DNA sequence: TGTGCCAGCACCGTCGGGGACAGATCCTACGAGCAGTACTTC. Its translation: CASTVGDRSYEQYF.

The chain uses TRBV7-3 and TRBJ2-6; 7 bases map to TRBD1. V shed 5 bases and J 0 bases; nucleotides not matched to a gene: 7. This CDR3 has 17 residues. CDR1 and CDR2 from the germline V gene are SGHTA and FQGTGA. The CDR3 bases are TGTGCCAGCAGCCTGCCGGGACAGTCCTCTGGGGCCAACGTCCTGACTTTC. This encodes CASSLPGQSSGANVLTF.

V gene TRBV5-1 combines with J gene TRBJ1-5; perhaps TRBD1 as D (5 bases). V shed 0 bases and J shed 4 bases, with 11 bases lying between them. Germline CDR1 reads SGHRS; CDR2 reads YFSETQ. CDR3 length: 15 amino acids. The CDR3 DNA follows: TGCGCCAGCAGCTTGGAAGGACACTGGAATCAGCCCCAGCATTTT. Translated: CASSLEGHWNQPQHF. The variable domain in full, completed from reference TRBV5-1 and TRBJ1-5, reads KAGVTQTPRYLIKTRGQQVTLSCSPISGHRSVSWYQQTPGQGLQFLFEYFSETQRNKGNFPGRFSGRQFSNSRSEMNVSTLELGDSALYLCASSLEGHWNQPQHFGDGTRLSIL.

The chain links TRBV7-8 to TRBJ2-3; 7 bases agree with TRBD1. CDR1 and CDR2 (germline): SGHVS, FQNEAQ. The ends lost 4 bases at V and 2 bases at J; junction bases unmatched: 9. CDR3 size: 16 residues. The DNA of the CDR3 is TGTGCCAGCAGCTCAGACAGGGTTTTTTTCACAGATACGCAGTATTTT. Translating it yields CASSSDRVFFTDTQYF.